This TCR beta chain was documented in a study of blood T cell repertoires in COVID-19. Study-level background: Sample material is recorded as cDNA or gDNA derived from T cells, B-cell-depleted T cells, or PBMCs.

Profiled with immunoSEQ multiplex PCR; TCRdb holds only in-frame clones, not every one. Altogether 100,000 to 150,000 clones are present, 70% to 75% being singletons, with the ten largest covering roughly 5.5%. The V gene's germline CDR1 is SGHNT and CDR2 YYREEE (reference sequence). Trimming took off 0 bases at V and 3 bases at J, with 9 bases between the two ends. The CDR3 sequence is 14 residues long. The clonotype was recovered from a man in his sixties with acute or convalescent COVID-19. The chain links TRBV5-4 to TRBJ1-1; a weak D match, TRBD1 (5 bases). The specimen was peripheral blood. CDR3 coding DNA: TGTGCCAGCAGCTTGGACAGGTCCCACACTGAAGCTTTCTTT. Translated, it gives CASSLDRSHTEAFF.